The T cell receptor beta chain under discussion was sequenced for a study of blood T cell repertoires in COVID-19. Measured with immunoSEQ multiplex PCR; TCRdb has only the in-frame clones, and not every one. The sample includes some 300,000 clones, nearly 90% of them seen just once. From germline, CDR1 is SEHNR and CDR2 FQNEAQ (reference sequence). V shed 1 base and J shed 7 bases, with 10 bases lying between them. This CDR3 region has 14 residues. This sequence joins TRBV7-9 and TRBJ1-4; D perhaps matches TRBD1 (5 bases). The sample taken for sequencing was PBMCs or T cells enriched from blood (not recorded which). The source is a woman aged 25 to 39 who had recovered from COVID-19. The CDR3 loop reads CASSLVGGGEKLFF. The CDR3 nucleotides are TGTGCCAGCAGCTTAGTCGGGGGTGGTGAAAAACTGTTTTTT.